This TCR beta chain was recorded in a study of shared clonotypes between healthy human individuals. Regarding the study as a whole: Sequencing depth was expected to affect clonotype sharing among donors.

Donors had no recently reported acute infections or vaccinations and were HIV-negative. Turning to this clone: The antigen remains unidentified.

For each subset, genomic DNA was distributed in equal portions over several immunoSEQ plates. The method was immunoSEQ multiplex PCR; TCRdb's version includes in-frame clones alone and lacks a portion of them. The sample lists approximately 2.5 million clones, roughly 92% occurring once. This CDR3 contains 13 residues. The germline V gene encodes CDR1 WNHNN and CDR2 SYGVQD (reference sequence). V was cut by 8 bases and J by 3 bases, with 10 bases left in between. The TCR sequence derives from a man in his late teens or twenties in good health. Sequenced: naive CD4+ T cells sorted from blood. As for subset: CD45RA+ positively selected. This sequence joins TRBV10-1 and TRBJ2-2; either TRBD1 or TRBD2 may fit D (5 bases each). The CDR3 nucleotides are TGCGCCAGCTCGGGGCGATACACCGGGGAGCTGTTTTTT. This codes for CASSGRYTGELFF.